A single sample is the source of the 9 T cell receptor beta chains below, sequenced in a study of blood T cell repertoires in COVID-19 (dated by TCRdb to the early 2020s). The method behind the library was the immunoSEQ multiplex PCR assay. TCRdb mirrors the immuneACCESS table, restricted to in-frame sequences. Some clones are absent from its copies; in checked studies, under half trace to an unresolved V gene, and the reason for the others is unknown. For this sample there are several thousand clones; approximately 90% appear just once. Around 50% of the sample belongs to the ten largest clones. Sequenced input: peripheral blood. The receptors were gathered from a human donor in a cohort sampled during active COVID-19.

This clone was seen a single time. This chain joins TRBV27 and TRBJ2-1; 10 bases are a match to TRBD2. With 5 bases clipped from V and 7 bases from J, the junction kept 14 bases outside the gene matches. This CDR3 region has 17 residues. CDR1 MNHEY and CDR2 SMNVEV come from the germline V gene (reference sequence). The CDR3 nucleotides read TGTGCCAGCAGTCCCCTCGCAGCGGGAGGGCCTTATAATGAGCAGTTCTTC. This sequence encodes CASSPLAAGGPYNEQFF.

The V gene is TRBV28, the J gene TRBJ2-5; a possible D gene is TRBD1 (6 bases). The CDR3 is 15 amino acids. Deletions cut 2 bases from V and 3 bases from J, with 13 bases between. CDR1 and CDR2 from the germline V gene are MDHEN and SYDVKM. This CDR3 is CASSLRGRREETQYF. The CDR3, as DNA: TGTGCCAGCAGTTTAAGGGGGAGACGCGAAGAGACCCAGTACTTC.

The chain links TRBV3-1 (or the pseudogene TRBV3-2) to TRBJ2-3; a weak D match, TRBD1 (6 bases). The V and J ends lost 0 bases and 5 bases respectively, with 15 bases between them. This CDR3 has 16 amino acids. Germline V gene data show CDR1 as LGHDT and CDR2 as YNNKEL (reference sequence). DNA of the CDR3: TGTGCCAGCAGCCAAGAAAACAGGGTGTTCCGAGATACGCAGTATTTT. It yields the protein CASSQENRVFRDTQYF.

The chain combines TRBV7-9 with TRBJ1-1, with D perhaps matching TRBD1 (6 bases). V lost 10 bases, J lost 1 base, and 10 bases lay in between. This CDR3 spans 12 amino acids. CDR1 SEHNR and CDR2 FQNEAQ come from the germline V gene (reference sequence). The CDR3 loop is CATGQWNTEAFF. CDR3 DNA: TGTGCCACAGGACAGTGGAACACTGAAGCTTTCTTT.

The DNA for the CDR3 is TGTGCCAGCAGTCGTAGGGGTCCGGGCACTGAAGCTTTCTTT. Translated: CASSRRGPGTEAFF. V and J are TRBV5-6 and TRBJ1-1; D may be TRBD1 (5 bases). The germline V and J ends were trimmed by 5 bases and 4 bases, with 15 bases remaining between them. The CDR3 is 14 amino acids. Germline V gene lookup returns CDR1 SGHDT and CDR2 YYEEEE.

V gene TRBV18 combines with J gene TRBJ2-7, with TRBD1 matching 8 bases. Germline V gives CDR1 KGHSH, CDR2 LQKENI. The CDR3 loop spans 17 amino acids. Trimming at V came to 0 bases and at J to 0 bases, leaving 7 bases not matched to a gene. The CDR3 here is CASSPPPQGARSYEQYF. CDR3 coding DNA: TGTGCCAGCTCACCACCCCCGCAGGGGGCGCGCTCCTACGAGCAGTACTTC.

This chain uses TRBV28 with TRBJ1-5; 7 positions agree with TRBD1. The CDR3 is 16 residues long. The germline V gene encodes CDR1 MDHEN and CDR2 SYDVKM. V gave up 3 bases and J gave up 4 bases; unmatched junction bases: 9. The CDR3 protein is CASSFFRQGQNQPQHF. CDR3 coding DNA: TGTGCCAGCAGTTTCTTCAGACAGGGCCAAAATCAGCCCCAGCATTTT.

This sequence joins TRBV9 and TRBJ2-2, with TRBD2 identical over 7 bases. In germline, CDR1 is SGDLS, CDR2 YYNGEE. This CDR3 contains 16 residues. Trimming took 0 bases from V and 7 from J; bases not matched to a gene: 9. The CDR3 spells CASSVGAAGEFGELFF. The CDR3 nucleotides are TGTGCCAGCAGCGTAGGGGCGGCGGGAGAATTCGGGGAGCTGTTTTTT. Complete variable domain (other parts from reference TRBV9 and TRBJ2-2): DSGVTQTPKHLITATGQRVTLRCSPRSGDLSVYWYQQSLDQGLQFLIQYYNGEERAKGNILERFSAQQFPDLHSELNLSSLELGDSALYFCASSVGAAGEFGELFFGEGSRLTVL.

The chain couples TRBV29-1 to TRBJ1-1; 8 bases map to TRBD1. V shed 7 bases, J shed 0 bases, and the junction held 10 bases outside the gene matches. The germline gives CDR1 SQVTM, CDR2 ANQGSEA. CDR3 length: 15 residues. For the CDR3, the DNA is TGCAGCGCCAACCTTCCGGGACAGGTGAACACTGAAGCTTTCTTT. Protein product: CSANLPGQVNTEAFF.